This T cell receptor beta chain was identified in a study of blood T cell repertoires in COVID-19. Study as a whole: Material from acute and convalescent COVID-19 was sourced from the United States, Italy and Spain. The cDNA or gDNA used as material had been derived from T cells, B-cell-depleted T cells, or PBMCs.

Authors' data handling: The authors estimated nucleated cell counts from reference gene primer amplification. Assay used: immunoSEQ multiplex PCR; TCRdb lists only in-frame clones, some missing. The DNA gave D and trimming, while V, J and clone size come from that table. The table has about 200,000 clones, 75% to 95% seen once. The length of the CDR3 is 13 residues. Germline lookup yields CDR1 SGHRS and CDR2 YFSETQ. Deletions cut 5 bases from V and 1 base from J, with 8 bases between. The chain combines TRBV5-1 with TRBJ2-3, with a tentative D call TRBD1 (5 bases). The origin of this receptor is a man aged 50-59 years with acute or convalescent COVID-19. The sequenced sample was peripheral blood. CDR3 nucleotide sequence: TGCGCCAGCAGTACCAGGGGCACAGATACGCAGTATTTT. As protein: CASSTRGTDTQYF. Combining the CDR3 with reference TRBV5-1 and TRBJ2-3 gives the whole variable domain KAGVTQTPRYLIKTRGQQVTLSCSPISGHRSVSWYQQTPGQGLQFLFEYFSETQRNKGNFPGRFSGRQFSNSRSEMNVSTLELGDSALYLCASSTRGTDTQYFGPGTRLTVL.